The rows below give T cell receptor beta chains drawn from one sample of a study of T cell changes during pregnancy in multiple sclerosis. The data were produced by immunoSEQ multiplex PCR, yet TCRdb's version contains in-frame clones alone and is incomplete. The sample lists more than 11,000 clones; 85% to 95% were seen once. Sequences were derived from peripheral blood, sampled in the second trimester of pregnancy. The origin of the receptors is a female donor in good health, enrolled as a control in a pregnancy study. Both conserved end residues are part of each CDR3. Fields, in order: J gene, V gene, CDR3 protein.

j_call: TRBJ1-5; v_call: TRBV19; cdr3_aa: CASSARANGNQPQHF
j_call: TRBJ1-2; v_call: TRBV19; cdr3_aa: CASRGRGREDGYTF
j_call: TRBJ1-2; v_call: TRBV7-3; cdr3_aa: CASSHSGGAEGYTF
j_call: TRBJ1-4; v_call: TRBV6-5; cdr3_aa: CASSSGLSTNEKLFF
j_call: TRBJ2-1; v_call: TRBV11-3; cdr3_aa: CASSLPGLGYNEQFF
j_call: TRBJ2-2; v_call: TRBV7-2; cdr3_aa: CASSLTFGELFF
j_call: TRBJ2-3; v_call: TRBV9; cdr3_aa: CASSVAGGSTDTQYF
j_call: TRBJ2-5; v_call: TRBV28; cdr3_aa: CASSTEETQYF
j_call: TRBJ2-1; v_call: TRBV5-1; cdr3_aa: CASSSSGSHNEQFF
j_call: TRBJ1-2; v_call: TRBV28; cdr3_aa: CASSPPDPGRLHTF
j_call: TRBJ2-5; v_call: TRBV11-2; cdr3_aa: CASSLVGGGRPQETQYF
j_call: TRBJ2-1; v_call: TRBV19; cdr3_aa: CASSIVEANLYNEQFF
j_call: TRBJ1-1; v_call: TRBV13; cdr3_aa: CASSLVTGTGGFEAFF